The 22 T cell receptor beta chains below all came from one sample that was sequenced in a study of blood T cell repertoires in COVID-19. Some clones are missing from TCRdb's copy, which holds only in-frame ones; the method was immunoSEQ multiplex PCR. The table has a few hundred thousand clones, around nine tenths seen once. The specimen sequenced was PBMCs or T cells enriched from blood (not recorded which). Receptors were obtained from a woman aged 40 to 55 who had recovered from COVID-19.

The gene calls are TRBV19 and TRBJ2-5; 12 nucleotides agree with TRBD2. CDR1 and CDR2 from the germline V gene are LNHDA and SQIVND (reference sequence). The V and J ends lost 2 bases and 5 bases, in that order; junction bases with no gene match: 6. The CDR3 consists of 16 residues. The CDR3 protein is CASSITSGGSRETQYF. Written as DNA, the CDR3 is TGTGCCAGTAGTATAACTAGCGGGGGGAGCCGGGAGACCCAGTACTTC.

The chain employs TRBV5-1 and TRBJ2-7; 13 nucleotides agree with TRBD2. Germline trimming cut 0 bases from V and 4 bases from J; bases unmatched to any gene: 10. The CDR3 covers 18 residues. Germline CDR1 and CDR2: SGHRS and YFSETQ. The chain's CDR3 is CASSLGGLAGEGSYEQYF. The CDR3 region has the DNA TGCGCCAGCAGCTTGGGAGGACTAGCGGGAGAAGGGTCGTACGAGCAGTACTTC.

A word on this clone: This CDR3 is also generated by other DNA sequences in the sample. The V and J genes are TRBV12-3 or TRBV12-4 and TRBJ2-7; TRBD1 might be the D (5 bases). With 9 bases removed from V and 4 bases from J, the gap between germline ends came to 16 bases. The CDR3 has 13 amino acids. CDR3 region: CASSLGLGYEQYF. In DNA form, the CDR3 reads TGTGCCAGTTCTTTGGGGCTGGGATACGAGCAGTACTTC.

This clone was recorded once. CDR3 nucleotide sequence: TGCGCCAGCAGCCAAGACGACAGACACAATCAGCCCCAGCATTTT. Its protein product is CASSQDDRHNQPQHF. This rearrangement joins TRBV4-1 to TRBJ1-5; maybe TRBD1 (5 bases). The CDR3 length is 15 residues. Per germline, CDR1 MGHRA and CDR2 YSYEKL. V lost 0 bases and J 3 bases, leaving 9 bases between the germline ends.

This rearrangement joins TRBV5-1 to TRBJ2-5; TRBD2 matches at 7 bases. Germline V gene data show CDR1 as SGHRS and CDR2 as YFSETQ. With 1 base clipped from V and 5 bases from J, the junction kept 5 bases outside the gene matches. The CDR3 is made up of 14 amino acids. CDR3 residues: CASSLSSGGETQYF. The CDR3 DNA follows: TGCGCCAGCAGCTTGTCTAGCGGAGGGGAGACCCAGTACTTC.

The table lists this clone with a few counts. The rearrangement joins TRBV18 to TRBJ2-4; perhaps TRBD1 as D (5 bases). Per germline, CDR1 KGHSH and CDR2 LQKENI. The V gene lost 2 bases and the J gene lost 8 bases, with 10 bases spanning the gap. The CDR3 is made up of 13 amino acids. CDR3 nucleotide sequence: TGTGCCAGCTCACCAGGGGCGCAGGACATTCAGTACTTC. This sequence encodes CASSPGAQDIQYF. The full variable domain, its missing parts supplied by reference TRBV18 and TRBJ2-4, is NAGVMQNPRHLVRRRGQEARLRCSPMKGHSHVYWYRQLPEEGLKFMVYLQKENIIDESGMPKERFSAEFPKEGPSILRIQQVVRGDSAAYFCASSPGAQDIQYFGAGTRLSVL.

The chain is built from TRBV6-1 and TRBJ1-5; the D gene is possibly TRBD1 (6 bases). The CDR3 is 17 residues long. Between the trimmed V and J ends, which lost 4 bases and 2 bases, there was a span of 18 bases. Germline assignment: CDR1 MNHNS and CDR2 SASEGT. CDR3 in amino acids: CASSARQVFDRNQPQHF. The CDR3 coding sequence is TGTGCCAGCAGTGCCCGACAGGTTTTTGATCGCAATCAGCCCCAGCATTTT.

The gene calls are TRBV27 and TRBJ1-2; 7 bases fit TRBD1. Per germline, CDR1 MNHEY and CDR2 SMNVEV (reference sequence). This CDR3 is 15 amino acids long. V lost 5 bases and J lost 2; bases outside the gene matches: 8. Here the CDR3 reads CASSLRQGWNYGYTF. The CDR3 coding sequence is TGTGCCAGCAGTCTCCGACAGGGTTGGAACTATGGCTACACCTTC.

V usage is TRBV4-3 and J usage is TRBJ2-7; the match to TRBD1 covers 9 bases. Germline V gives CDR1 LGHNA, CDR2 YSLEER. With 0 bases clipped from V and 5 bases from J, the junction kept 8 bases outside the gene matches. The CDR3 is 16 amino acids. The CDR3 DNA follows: TGCGCCAGCAGCCAAGAATGGGGACAGGGTTGGAACGAGCAGTACTTC. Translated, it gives CASSQEWGQGWNEQYF.

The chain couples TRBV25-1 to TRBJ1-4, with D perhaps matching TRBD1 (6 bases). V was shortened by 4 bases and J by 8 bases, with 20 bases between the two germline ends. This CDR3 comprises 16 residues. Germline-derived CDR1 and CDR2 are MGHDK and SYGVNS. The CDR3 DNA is TGTGCCAGCAGTGTCCCGGGCCAGGGGCCGAGGGAAAAACTGTTTTTT. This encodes CASSVPGQGPREKLFF.

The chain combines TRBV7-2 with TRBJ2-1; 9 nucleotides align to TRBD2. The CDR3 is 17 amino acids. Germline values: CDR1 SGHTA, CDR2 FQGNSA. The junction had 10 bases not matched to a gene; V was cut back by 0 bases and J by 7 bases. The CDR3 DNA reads TGTGCCAGCAGCTTAGCCCCTCCTAGCGGGGCCCCTAATGAGCAGTTCTTC. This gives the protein CASSLAPPSGAPNEQFF.

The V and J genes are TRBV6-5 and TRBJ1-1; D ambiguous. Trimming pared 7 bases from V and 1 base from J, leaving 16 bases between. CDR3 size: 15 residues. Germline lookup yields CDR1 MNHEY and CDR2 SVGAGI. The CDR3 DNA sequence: TGTGCCAGCAAATTAATTACATCTGGGAACACTGAAGCTTTCTTT. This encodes CASKLITSGNTEAFF.

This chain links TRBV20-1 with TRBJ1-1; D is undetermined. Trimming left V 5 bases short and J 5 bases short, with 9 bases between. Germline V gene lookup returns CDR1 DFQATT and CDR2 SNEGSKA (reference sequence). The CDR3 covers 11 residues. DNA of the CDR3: TGCAGTGCTGGGAGATGGACTGAAGCTTTCTTT. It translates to CSAGRWTEAFF.

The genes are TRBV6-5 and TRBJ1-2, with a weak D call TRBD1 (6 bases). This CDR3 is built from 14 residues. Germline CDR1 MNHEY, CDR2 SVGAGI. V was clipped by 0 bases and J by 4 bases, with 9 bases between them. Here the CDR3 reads CASSYSDRSYGYTF. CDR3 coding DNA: TGTGCCAGCAGTTACTCCGACAGGAGCTATGGCTACACCTTC.

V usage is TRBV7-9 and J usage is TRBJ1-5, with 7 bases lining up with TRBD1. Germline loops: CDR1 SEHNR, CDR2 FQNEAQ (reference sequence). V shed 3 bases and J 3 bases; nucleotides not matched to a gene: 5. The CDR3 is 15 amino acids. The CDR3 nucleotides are TGTGCCAGCAGCTTCGGACAGGAGTTCAATCAGCCCCAGCATTTT. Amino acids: CASSFGQEFNQPQHF.

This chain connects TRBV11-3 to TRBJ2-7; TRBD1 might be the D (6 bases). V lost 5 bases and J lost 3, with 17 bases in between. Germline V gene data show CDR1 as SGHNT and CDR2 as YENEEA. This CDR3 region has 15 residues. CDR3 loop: CASSPGVGPYYEQYF. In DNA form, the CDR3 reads TGTGCCAGCAGCCCAGGGGTAGGACCTTACTACGAGCAGTACTTC.

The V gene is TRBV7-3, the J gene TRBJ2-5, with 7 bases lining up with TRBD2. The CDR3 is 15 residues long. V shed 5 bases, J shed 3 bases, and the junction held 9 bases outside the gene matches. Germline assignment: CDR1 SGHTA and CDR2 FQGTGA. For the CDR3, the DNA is TGTGCCAGCAGCCCTACAGGCGGGAGAGAAGAGACCCAGTACTTC. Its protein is CASSPTGGREETQYF.

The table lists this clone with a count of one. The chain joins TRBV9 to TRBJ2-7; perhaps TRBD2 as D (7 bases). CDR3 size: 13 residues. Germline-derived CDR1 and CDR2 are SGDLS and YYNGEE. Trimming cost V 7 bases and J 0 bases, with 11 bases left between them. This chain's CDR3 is CASAGASSYEQYF. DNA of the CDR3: TGTGCCAGCGCGGGGGCGAGCTCCTACGAGCAGTACTTC.

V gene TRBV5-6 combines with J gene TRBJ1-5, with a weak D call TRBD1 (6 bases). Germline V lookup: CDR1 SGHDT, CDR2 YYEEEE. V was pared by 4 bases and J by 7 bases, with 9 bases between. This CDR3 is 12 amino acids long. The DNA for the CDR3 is TGTGCCAGCAGCAAAGGGGGACAGCCCCAGCATTTT. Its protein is CASSKGGQPQHF.

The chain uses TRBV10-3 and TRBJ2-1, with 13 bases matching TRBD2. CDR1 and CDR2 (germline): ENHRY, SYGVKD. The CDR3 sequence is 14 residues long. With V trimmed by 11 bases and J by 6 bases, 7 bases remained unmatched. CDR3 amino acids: CAAQGLAGSNEQFF. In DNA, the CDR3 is TGTGCCGCCCAGGGACTAGCGGGGAGCAATGAGCAGTTCTTC.

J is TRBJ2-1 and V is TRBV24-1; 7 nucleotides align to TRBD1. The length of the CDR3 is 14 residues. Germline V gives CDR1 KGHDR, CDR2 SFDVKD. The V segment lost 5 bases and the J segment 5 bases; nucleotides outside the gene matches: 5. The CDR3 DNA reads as TGTGCCACCAGTGGGGACAGAATTGACAATGAGCAGTTCTTC. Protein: CATSGDRIDNEQFF.

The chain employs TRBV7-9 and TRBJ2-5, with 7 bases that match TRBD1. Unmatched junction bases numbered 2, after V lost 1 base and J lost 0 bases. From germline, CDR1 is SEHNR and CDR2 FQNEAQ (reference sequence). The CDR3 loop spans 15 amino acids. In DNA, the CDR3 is TGTGCCAGCAGCTTAGGGGACAGAGACCAAGAGACCCAGTACTTC. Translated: CASSLGDRDQETQYF.